The 18 T cell receptor beta chains in this list originate from one sample, sequenced in a study of cytomegalovirus exposure and HLA in healthy donors. PCR primers comprised 60 Vbeta and 13 Jbeta primers. Some clones are missing from TCRdb's copy, which holds only in-frame ones; the method was immunoSEQ multiplex PCR. Here the sample spans over 60,000 clones, roughly 71% being singletons. Sample: PBMCs. The receptors shown here come from a man between 65 and 79 years old in good health and CMV-seronegative.

The gene calls are TRBV18 and TRBJ2-1, with TRBD1 identical over 7 bases. V shed 2 bases and J 4 bases; nucleotides not matched to a gene: 2. Per germline, CDR1 KGHSH and CDR2 LQKENI. The CDR3 totals 14 residues. This CDR3 is CASSPSGQYNEQFF. In nucleotides, the CDR3 is TGTGCCAGCTCACCATCGGGACAGTACAATGAGCAGTTCTTC.

This chain connects TRBV19 to TRBJ1-5, with 7 bases matching TRBD1. The CDR3 has 15 amino acids. CDR1 LNHDA and CDR2 SQIVND come from the germline V gene (reference sequence). J lost 1 base, V lost 7 bases, and 7 bases had no gene match. Here the CDR3 DNA reads TGTGCCAGTACCAGGGGGGAGTTGAGCAATCAGCCCCAGCATTTT. It is translated as CASTRGELSNQPQHF.

In its sample, this clone was seen once. The chain links TRBV10-3 to TRBJ1-5; D may be TRBD1 (5 bases). In germline, CDR1 is ENHRY, CDR2 SYGVKD. The CDR3 totals 14 residues. The V end was cut by 4 bases, the J end by 5 bases, with 12 bases between. The DNA for the CDR3 is TGTGCCATCAGTGTGGACATGGATGATCAGCCCCAGCATTTT. This sequence encodes CAISVDMDDQPQHF.

The genes are TRBV4-3 and TRBJ2-5; the match to TRBD2 covers 13 bases. This CDR3 is built from 17 residues. V lost 1 base, J lost 7 bases, and 9 bases stayed unmatched. The germline V gene encodes CDR1 LGHNA and CDR2 YSLEER. CDR3 in amino acids: CASSQAPTSGGRSTQYF. DNA of the CDR3: TGCGCCAGCAGCCAAGCCCCGACTAGCGGGGGGAGGTCGACCCAGTACTTC.

The V call is TRBV11-2, the J call TRBJ2-7; TRBD2 matches 9 bases. CDR1 SGHAT and CDR2 FQNNGV come from the germline V gene. V lost 0 bases and J lost 7; bases outside the gene matches: 1. The CDR3 has 13 amino acids. In nucleotides, the CDR3 is TGTGCCAGCAGCTTAGAGCTAGCGGGAGAGCAGTACTTC. Its protein product is CASSLELAGEQYF.

The chain uses TRBV7-6 and TRBJ1-2; D not certain. Germline CDR1 SGHVS, CDR2 FNYEAQ. Trimming removed 4 bases at V and 3 bases at J, with 9 bases between. The CDR3 length is 13 residues. CDR3 in amino acids: CASSSFGDYGYTF. CDR3 nucleotides: TGTGCCAGCAGCTCTTTCGGGGACTATGGCTACACCTTC.

The rearrangement joins TRBV7-8 to TRBJ2-2; D is perhaps TRBD2 (5 bases). This CDR3 contains 14 residues. Germline assignment: CDR1 SGHVS and CDR2 FQNEAQ. With 1 base removed from V and 4 bases from J, the gap between germline ends came to 7 bases. CDR3: CASSLGTATGELFF. The CDR3 bases are TGTGCCAGCAGCTTAGGGACTGCCACCGGGGAGCTGTTTTTT.

J is TRBJ2-7 and V is TRBV7-2; no definite D call. The CDR3 is 11 amino acids. Germline V CDR1 and CDR2: SGHTA, FQGNSA. Trimming left V 1 base short and J 6 bases short, with 4 bases between. CDR3 in amino acids: CASSLVGEQYF. CDR3 DNA: TGTGCCAGCAGCTTAGTCGGCGAGCAGTACTTC.

This chain joins TRBV5-5 and TRBJ2-3; weak D call: TRBD2 (5 bases). CDR1 SGHKS and CDR2 YYEKEE come from the germline V gene (reference sequence). CDR3 length: 16 residues. The germline V and J ends were trimmed by 3 bases and 5 bases, with 19 bases remaining between them. CDR3 sequence (DNA): TGTGCCAGCAGCTGGACCGGCGGCGTTGGAGGAGATACGCAGTATTTT. It is translated as CASSWTGGVGGDTQYF.

This rearrangement joins TRBV4-3 to TRBJ2-3; maybe TRBD1 (6 bases). CDR1 is LGHNA and CDR2 is YSLEER in the germline V gene. Trimming stripped 0 bases from V and 2 bases from J, with 12 bases between. There are 16 residues in the CDR3. CDR3 region: CASSQDDRKSTDTQYF. As DNA, the CDR3 is TGCGCCAGCAGCCAAGACGACAGGAAATCCACAGATACGCAGTATTTT.

This clone came up a few times. The chain carries TRBV7-9 and TRBJ1-1, with TRBD1 as a possible D gene (5 bases). V was clipped by 3 bases and J by 3 bases, with 11 bases between them. This CDR3 has 14 residues. Germline V gene lookup returns CDR1 SEHNR and CDR2 FQNEAQ (reference sequence). CDR3 DNA: TGTGCCAGCAGCTTTCCCCAGGGCTACACTGAAGCTTTCTTT. Amino acids: CASSFPQGYTEAFF.

The chain employs TRBV7-2 and TRBJ1-4; D may be TRBD1 (5 bases). This CDR3 region has 15 residues. CDR1 and CDR2 from the germline V gene are SGHTA and FQGNSA. V gave up 3 bases and J gave up 8 bases, with 16 bases separating them. The CDR3 DNA follows: TGTGCCAGCAGCTTCGGGGGACGGGCCCTAGAAAAACTGTTTTTT. It translates to CASSFGGRALEKLFF.

This clone was detected only once. This chain uses TRBV5-5 with TRBJ1-6; 7 bases match TRBD1. The CDR3 spans 14 residues. Germline V gene lookup returns CDR1 SGHKS and CDR2 YYEKEE (reference sequence). Unmatched junction bases numbered 3, after V lost 0 bases and J lost 9 bases. CDR3 DNA: TGTGCCAGCAGCTTGGGACAGGGTATTTCACCCCTCCACTTT. It is translated as CASSLGQGISPLHF.

The chain uses TRBV6-5 and TRBJ2-7; no clear D. This CDR3 comprises 16 residues. Germline-derived CDR1 and CDR2 are MNHEY and SVGAGI. V shed 0 bases and J shed 1 base, with 13 bases lying between them. The CDR3 is CASSYSRQKPSYEQYF. CDR3 sequence (DNA): TGTGCCAGCAGTTACTCGAGGCAGAAGCCTTCCTACGAGCAGTACTTC.

In its sample, this clone was seen a few times. The rearrangement joins TRBV6-6 to TRBJ2-7; 12 positions match TRBD2. The trim removed 4 bases at V and 3 bases at J, leaving 4 bases unmatched. The CDR3 has 15 residues. The germline V gene encodes CDR1 MNHNY and CDR2 SVGAGI (reference sequence). The DNA of the CDR3 is TGTGCCAGCAGTTTCCCGACTAGCGGGAGCTACGAGCAGTACTTC. Its protein product is CASSFPTSGSYEQYF.

The chain carries TRBV5-1 and TRBJ2-3; 9 nucleotides match TRBD2. Germline V gene lookup returns CDR1 SGHRS and CDR2 YFSETQ. The CDR3 covers 15 residues. V shed 0 bases and J 5 bases; nucleotides not matched to a gene: 4. Written as DNA, the CDR3 is TGCGCCAGCAGCTTGGGCCCAGCGGGGGGAGATACGCAGTATTTT. This encodes CASSLGPAGGDTQYF. Looking up the rest from reference TRBV5-1 and TRBJ2-3 gives the full variable domain: KAGVTQTPRYLIKTRGQQVTLSCSPISGHRSVSWYQQTPGQGLQFLFEYFSETQRNKGNFPGRFSGRQFSNSRSEMNVSTLELGDSALYLCASSLGPAGGDTQYFGPGTRLTVL.

The chain has TRBV28 and TRBJ1-2; the match to TRBD1 covers 8 bases. CDR1 is MDHEN, CDR2 SYDVKM, per germline. The V segment lost 2 bases and the J segment 7 bases; nucleotides outside the gene matches: 6. The CDR3 has 14 amino acids. CDR3 sequence (DNA): TGTGCCAGCAGTTTACAGGGGGCGCAAGGTGGCTACACCTTC. Translating it yields CASSLQGAQGGYTF.

In DNA form, the CDR3 reads TGTGCCAGCTCACCAAACACGGGATACACTGAAGCTTTCTTT. It codes for CASSPNTGYTEAFF. The gene calls are TRBV18 and TRBJ1-1; no definite D call. The CDR3 extends over 14 amino acids. CDR1 is KGHSH and CDR2 is LQKENI in the germline V gene. V shed 2 bases and J shed 3 bases, with 10 bases lying between them.